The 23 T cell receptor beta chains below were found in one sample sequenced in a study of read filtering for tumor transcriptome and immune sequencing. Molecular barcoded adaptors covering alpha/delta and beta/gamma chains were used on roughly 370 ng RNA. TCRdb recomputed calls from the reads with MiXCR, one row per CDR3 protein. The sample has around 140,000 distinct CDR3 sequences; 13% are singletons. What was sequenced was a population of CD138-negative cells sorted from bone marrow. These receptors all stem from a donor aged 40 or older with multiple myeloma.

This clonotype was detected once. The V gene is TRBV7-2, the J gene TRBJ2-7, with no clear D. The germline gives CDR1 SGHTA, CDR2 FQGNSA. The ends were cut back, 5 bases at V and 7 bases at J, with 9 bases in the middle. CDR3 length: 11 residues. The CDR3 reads CASSPSWEQYF. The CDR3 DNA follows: TGTGCCAGCAGCCCTTCTTGGGAGCAGTACTTC.

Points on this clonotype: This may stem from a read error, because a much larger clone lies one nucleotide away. CDR3 sequence: CANALGTQEAQYF. CDR3 bases: TGTGCCAACGCTTTAGGGACCCAAGAGGCCCAGTACTTC. The V call is TRBV2, the J call TRBJ2-5; D possibly uses TRBD1 or TRBD2 (5 bases each). Germline loops: CDR1 SNHLY, CDR2 FYNNEI. The CDR3 runs to 13 residues.

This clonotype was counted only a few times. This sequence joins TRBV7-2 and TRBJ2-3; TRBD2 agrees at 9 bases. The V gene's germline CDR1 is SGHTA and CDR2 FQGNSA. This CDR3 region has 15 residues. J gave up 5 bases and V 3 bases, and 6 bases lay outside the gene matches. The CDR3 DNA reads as TGTGCCAGCAGCTTCAGCGGGAGGCACGAAGATACGCAGTATTTT. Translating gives CASSFSGRHEDTQYF.

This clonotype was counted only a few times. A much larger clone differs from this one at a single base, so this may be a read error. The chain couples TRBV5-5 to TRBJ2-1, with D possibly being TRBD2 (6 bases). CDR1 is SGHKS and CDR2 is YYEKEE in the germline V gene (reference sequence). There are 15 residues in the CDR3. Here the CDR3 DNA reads TGTGCCAGCAGCCGTAGCGGAAGCTCCTACAATGGGCAGTTCTTC. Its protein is CASSRSGSSYNGQFF.

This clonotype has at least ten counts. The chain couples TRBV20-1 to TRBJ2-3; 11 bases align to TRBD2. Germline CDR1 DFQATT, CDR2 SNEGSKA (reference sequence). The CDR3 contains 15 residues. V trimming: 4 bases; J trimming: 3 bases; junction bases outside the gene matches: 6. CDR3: CSAKKTSGMTDTQYF. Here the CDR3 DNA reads TGCAGTGCTAAGAAGACTAGCGGGATGACAGATACGCAGTATTTT.

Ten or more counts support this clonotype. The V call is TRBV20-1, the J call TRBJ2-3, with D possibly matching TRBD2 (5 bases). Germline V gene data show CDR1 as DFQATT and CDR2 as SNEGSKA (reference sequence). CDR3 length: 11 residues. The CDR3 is CSCEGADTQYF. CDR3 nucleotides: TGCAGCTGCGAGGGCGCAGATACGCAGTATTTT.

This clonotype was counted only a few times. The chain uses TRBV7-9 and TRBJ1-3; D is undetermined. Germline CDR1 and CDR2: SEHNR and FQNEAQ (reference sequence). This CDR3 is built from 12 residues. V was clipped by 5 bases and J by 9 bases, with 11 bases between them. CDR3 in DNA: TGTGCCAGCAGCCCAGCTGAAGCCACCATATATTTT. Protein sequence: CASSPAEATIYF.

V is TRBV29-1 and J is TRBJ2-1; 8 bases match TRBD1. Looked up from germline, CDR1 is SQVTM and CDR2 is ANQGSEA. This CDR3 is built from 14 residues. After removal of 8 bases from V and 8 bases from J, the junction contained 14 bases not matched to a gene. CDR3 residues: CSSHNTGGRDEQFF. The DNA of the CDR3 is TGCAGCTCTCACAATACAGGGGGTAGGGATGAGCAGTTCTTC.

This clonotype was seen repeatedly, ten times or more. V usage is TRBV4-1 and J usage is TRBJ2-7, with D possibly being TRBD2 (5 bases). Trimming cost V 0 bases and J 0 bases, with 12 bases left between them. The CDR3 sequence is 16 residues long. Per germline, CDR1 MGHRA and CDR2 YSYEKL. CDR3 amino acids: CASSQEGRESSYEQYF. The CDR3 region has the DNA TGCGCCAGCAGCCAAGAAGGACGGGAAAGCTCCTACGAGCAGTACTTC.

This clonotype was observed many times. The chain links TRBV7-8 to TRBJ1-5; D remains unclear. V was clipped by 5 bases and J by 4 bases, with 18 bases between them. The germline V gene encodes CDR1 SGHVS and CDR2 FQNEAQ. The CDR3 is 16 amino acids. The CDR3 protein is CASSGVGNVGNQPQHF. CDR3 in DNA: TGTGCCAGCAGCGGTGTGGGGAATGTCGGGAATCAGCCCCAGCATTTT.

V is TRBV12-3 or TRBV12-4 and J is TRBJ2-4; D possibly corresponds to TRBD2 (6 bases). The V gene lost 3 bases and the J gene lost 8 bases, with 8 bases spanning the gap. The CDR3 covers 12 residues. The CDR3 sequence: CASSLDYHIQYF. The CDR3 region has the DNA TGTGCCAGCAGTTTGGACTATCACATTCAGTACTTC.

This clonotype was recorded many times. CDR3 bases: TGTGCCAGCAGCCCCGGACTAGCGGTCGAAAGCTCCTACAATGAGCAGTTCTTC. This gives the protein CASSPGLAVESSYNEQFF. V and J are TRBV7-8 and TRBJ2-1, with 10 nucleotides matching TRBD2. Germline V gives CDR1 SGHVS, CDR2 FQNEAQ. V dropped 5 bases and J dropped 0; count of bases not matched to a gene: 10. The CDR3 spans 18 residues.

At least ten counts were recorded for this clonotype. The CDR3, as DNA: TGCAGTGCCAGAAGACAGTACGGGGAGCTGTTTTTT. It is translated as CSARRQYGELFF. The J gene is TRBJ2-2, the V gene TRBV20-1; possible D gene TRBD1, 5 bases. V lost 6 bases, J lost 7 bases, and 12 bases lay in between. Germline CDR1 DFQATT, CDR2 SNEGSKA (reference sequence). This CDR3 comprises 12 residues.

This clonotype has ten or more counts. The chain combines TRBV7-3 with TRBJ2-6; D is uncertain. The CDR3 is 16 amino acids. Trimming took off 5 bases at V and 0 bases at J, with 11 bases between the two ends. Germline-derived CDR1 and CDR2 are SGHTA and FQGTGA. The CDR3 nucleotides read TGTGCCAGCAGCCCGACGCTGAGCTCTGGGGCCAACGTCCTGACTTTC. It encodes CASSPTLSSGANVLTF.

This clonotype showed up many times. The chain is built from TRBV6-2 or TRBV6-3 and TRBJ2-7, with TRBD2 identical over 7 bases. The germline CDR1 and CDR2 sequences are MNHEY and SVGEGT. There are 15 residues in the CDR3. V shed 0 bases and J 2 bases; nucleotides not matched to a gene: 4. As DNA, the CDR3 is TGTGCCAGCAGTTACTCGACCCGGGGGGCCTACGAGCAGTACTTC. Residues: CASSYSTRGAYEQYF.

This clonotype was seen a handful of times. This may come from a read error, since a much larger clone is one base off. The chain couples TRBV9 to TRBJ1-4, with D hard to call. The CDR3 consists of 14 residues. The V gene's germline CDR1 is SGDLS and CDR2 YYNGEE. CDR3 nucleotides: TGTGCCAGCAGCGATTCCCCAACTAATGAAGAACTGTTTTTT. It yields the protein CASSDSPTNEELFF.

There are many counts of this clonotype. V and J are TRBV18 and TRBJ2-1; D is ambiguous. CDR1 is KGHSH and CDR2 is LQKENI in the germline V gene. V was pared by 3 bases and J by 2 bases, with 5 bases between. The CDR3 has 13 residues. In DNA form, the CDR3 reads TGTGCCAGCTCACCGGGAACCTACAATGAGCAGTTCTTC. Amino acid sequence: CASSPGTYNEQFF.

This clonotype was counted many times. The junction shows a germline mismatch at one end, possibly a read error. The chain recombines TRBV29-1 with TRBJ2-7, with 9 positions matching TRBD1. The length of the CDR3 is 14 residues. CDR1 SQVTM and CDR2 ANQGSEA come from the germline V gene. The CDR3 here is CSVGTGTGSSEQYF. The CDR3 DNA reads TGCAGCGTTGGAACCGGGACAGGGTCCTCCGAGCAGTACTTC.

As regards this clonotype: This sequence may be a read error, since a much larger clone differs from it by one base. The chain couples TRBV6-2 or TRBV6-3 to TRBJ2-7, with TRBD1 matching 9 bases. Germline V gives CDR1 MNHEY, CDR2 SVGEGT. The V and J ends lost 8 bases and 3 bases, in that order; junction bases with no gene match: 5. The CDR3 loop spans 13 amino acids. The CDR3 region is CASEDRGIYEQYF. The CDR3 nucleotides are TGTGCCAGCGAGGACAGGGGAATCTACGAGCAGTACTTC.

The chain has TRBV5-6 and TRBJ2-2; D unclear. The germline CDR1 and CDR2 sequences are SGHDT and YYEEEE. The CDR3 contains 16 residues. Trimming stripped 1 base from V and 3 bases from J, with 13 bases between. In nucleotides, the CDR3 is TGTGCCAGCAGCTTGTATGGCGTTTCAGACACCGGGGAGCTGTTTTTT. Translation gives CASSLYGVSDTGELFF.

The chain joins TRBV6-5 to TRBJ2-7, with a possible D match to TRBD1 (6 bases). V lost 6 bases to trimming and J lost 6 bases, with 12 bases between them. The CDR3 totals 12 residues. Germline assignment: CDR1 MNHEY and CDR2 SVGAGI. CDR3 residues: CASRPQGSEQYF. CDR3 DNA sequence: TGTGCCAGCAGACCACAGGGATCCGAGCAGTACTTC.

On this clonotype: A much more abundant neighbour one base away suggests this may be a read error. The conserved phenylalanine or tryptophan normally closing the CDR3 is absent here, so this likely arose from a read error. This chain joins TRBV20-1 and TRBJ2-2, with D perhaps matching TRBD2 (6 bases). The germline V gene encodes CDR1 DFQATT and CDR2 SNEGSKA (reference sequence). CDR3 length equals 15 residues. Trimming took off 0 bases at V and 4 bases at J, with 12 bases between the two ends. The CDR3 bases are TGCAGTGCTAGAGACGGGGGTCGCGCCACCGGGGAGCTGTTTCTT. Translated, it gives CSARDGGRATGELFL.

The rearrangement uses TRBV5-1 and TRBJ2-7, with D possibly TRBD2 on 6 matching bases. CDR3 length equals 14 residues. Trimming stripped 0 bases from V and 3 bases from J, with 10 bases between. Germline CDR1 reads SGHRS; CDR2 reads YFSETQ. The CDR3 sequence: CASSLVGGNYEQYF. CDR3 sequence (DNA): TGCGCCAGCAGCTTGGTGGGGGGAAACTACGAGCAGTACTTC. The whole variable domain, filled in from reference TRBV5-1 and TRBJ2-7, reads KAGVTQTPRYLIKTRGQQVTLSCSPISGHRSVSWYQQTPGQGLQFLFEYFSETQRNKGNFPGRFSGRQFSNSRSEMNVSTLELGDSALYLCASSLVGGNYEQYFGPGTRLTVT.